This T cell receptor beta chain was obtained from a study of shared clonotypes between healthy human individuals. The wider study: The donors, two women and a few men, were aged 18 to 49.

Whole-study results and caveats: A handful of donors had approximately 4.6% of their naive CD4 clonotypes in common. Unshared clonotypes carried lower generation probabilities than those common to all four donors.

This CDR3 is built from 14 residues. The V end was cut by 6 bases, the J end by 7 bases, with 16 bases between. The V gene's germline CDR1 is MDHEN and CDR2 SYDVKM. Profiled with immunoSEQ multiplex PCR; TCRdb holds only in-frame clones, not every one. The data contain more than 2 million clones, around 95% of them seen just once; the ten biggest clones take up 0.1% to 0.15%. Turning to this clone: Its specificity is not known.

Splitting the CD4+ cells yielded a CD45RA+ naive subset and a CD45RA-negative memory subset. Sample: naive CD4+ T cells sorted from blood. This sample's subset: CD45RA+ positively selected. The chain joins TRBV28 to TRBJ1-5, with a tentative D call TRBD1 (5 bases). The TCR comes from a man aged 18 to 29 in good health. DNA for the CDR3: TGTGCCAGCAGAACCGGGGCGGCCCGGCAGCCCCAGCATTTT. Its protein product is CASRTGAARQPQHF.